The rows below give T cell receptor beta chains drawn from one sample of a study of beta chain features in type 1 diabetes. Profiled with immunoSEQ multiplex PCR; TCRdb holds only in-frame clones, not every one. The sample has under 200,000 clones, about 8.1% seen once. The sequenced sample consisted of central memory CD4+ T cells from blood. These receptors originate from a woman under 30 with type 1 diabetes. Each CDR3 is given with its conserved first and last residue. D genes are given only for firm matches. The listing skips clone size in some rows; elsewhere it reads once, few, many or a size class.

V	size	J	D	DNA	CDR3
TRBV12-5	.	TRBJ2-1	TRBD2	TGTGCTAGTGGTTTGGGACTAGCGGGGGGTGAGCAGTTCTTC	CASGLGLAGGEQFF
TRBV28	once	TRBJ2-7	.	TGTGCCAGCAAAACTAGTCTAGTCGCCTACGAGCAGTACTTC	CASKTSLVAYEQYF
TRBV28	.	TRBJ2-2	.	TGTGCCAGCAGTTCCCAGAACACCGGGGAGCTGTTTTTT	CASSSQNTGELFF
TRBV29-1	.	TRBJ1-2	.	TGCAGCGTTGAAGATCGACAGCAGAATGGCTACACCTTC	CSVEDRQQNGYTF
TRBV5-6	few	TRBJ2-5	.	TGTGCCAGCAGCCGCCGGCAGGGCCAAGAGACCCAGTACTTC	CASSRRQGQETQYF
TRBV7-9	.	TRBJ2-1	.	TGTGCCAGCAGCTTAGACGGACAGATGCCCAATGAGCAGTTCTTC	CASSLDGQMPNEQFF
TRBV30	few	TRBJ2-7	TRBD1	TGTGCCTGGAGCGGACAGGCGAGGAACGAGCAGTACTTC	CAWSGQARNEQYF
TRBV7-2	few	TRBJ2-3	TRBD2	TGTGCCAGCAGCTTAGGGGGGACTAGCGGGGGACGAGATACGCAGTATTTT	CASSLGGTSGGRDTQYF
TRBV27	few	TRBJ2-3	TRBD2	TGTGCCAGCAGTTACTCGACTAGCGGGAGGACAAGCACAGATACGCAGTATTTT	CASSYSTSGRTSTDTQYF
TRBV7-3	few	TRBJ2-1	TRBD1	TGTGCCAGCAGCCGGGACAGGGGGGTCAATGAGCAGTTCTTC	CASSRDRGVNEQFF
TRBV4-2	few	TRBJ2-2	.	TGTGCCAGCAGCCACGAGACCGGGGAGCTGTTTTTT	CASSHETGELFF
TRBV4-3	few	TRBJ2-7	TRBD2	TGCGCCAGCAGCCAAACTAGCGGGAGGGCGCCTTACGAGCAGTACTTC	CASSQTSGRAPYEQYF
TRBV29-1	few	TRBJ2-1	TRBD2	TGCAGCGTGCGGGGGGGAGGGCGCATCTACAATGAGCAGTTCTTC	CSVRGGGRIYNEQFF
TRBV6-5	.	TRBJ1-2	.	TGTGCCCTCCTGGGGGGGCCTTTC	CALLGGPF
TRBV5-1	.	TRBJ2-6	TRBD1	TGCGCCAGCAGCTTGGGCGCAGGGGGCTCCTCTGGGGCCAACGTCCTGACTTTC	CASSLGAGGSSGANVLTF
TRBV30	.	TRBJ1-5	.	TGTGCCTGGACAGGGTATCCCAATCAGCCCCAGCATTTT	CAWTGYPNQPQHF
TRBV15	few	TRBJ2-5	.	TGTGCCACCAGCAGCTGGGACCAGGGAGGGACCCAGTACTTC	CATSSWDQGGTQYF
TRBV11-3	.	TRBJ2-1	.	TGTGCCAGCAGCTTAAGACTGCAGGGCGGCCTTGAGCAGTTCTTC	CASSLRLQGGLEQFF
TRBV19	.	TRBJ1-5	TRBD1	TGTGCCAGTAGGTGGACAGGGTGGGATCAGCCCCAGCATTTT	CASRWTGWDQPQHF
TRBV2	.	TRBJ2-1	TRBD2	TGTGCCAGCATGCTGTGGCTAGCGGGTGCAGGAGAGGATGAGCAGTTCTTC	CASMLWLAGAGEDEQFF
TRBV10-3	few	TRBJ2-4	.	TGTGCCATCAGTGACGAAGGGGGGGGGCGGCAAAACATTCAGTACTTC	CAISDEGGGRQNIQYF
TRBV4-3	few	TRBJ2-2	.	TGCGCCAGCAGCACCGAGGCGACTGGAAACACCGGGGAGCTGTTTTTT	CASSTEATGNTGELFF
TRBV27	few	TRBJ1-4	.	TGTGCCAGCAGCCTAGGGGGACCCAATGAAAAACTGTTTTTT	CASSLGGPNEKLFF
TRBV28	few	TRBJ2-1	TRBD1	TGTGCCAGCAGTTGGCGCCATCGGGACAGGGGGGTACCGTTCTTC	CASSWRHRDRGVPFF
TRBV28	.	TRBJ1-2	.	TGTGCCAGCAGTCGTCTAAAATTACAGGGCTATGGCTACACCTTC	CASSRLKLQGYGYTF
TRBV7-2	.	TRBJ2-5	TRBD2	TGTGCCAGCAGTTGGAAGCGGGGGGGCGGTGAGACCCAGTACTTC	CASSWKRGGGETQYF
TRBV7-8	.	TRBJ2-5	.	TGTGCCAGCAGCGTCAACGAGCTGGGAGGAGAGACCCAGTACTTC	CASSVNELGGETQYF
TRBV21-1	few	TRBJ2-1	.	TGTGCCAGCAGCAAAGTCACTAGCGGGAGCAATGAGCAGTTCTTC	CASSKVTSGSNEQFF
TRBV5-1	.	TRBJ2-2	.	TGCGCCAGCAGCCAGGACTCCCAGACCGGGGAGCTGTTTTTT	CASSQDSQTGELFF
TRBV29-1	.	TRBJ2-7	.	TGCAGCGTTGAGCAGGGTACCCACGAGCAGTACTTC	CSVEQGTHEQYF
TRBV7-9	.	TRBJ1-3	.	TGTGCCAGCAGCCCCACCTTTGTGAGGAGCTCTGGAAACACCATATATTTT	CASSPTFVRSSGNTIYF
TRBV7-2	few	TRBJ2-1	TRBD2	TGTGCCAGCAGCTCCACTCCGACTAGCGGGGGGGCCGGTGAGCAGTTCTTC	CASSSTPTSGGAGEQFF
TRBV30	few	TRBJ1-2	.	TGTGCCTGGAGCCGATCCCGAGGGGGTGGCTACACCTTC	CAWSRSRGGGYTF
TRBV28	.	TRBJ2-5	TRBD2	TGTGCCAGCAGTTGGGCGGGACTAGCGGGGGGACGGCAAGAGACCCAGTACTTC	CASSWAGLAGGRQETQYF
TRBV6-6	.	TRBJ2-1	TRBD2	TGTGCCAGCGGTGGCGGGGGCAATGAGCAGTTCTTC	CASGGGGNEQFF
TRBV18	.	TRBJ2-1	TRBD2	TGTGCCAGCTCACCACCTAGCGGGGGGAACAATGAGCAGTTCTTC	CASSPPSGGNNEQFF
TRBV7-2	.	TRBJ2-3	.	TGTGCCAGCAGCTTAATCCCCCAAGATACGCAGTATTTT	CASSLIPQDTQYF
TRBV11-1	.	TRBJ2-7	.	TGTGCCAGCAGCCTCCAGGGGAACGAGCAGTACTTC	CASSLQGNEQYF
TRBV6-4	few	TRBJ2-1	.	TGTGCCAGCAGTGACCTACTCGTATCCTACAATGAGCAGTTCTTC	CASSDLLVSYNEQFF
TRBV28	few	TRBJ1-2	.	TGTGCCAGCAGTTTGGGCCAGCTGGGCTACACCTTC	CASSLGQLGYTF
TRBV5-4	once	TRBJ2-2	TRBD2	TGTGCCAGCAGCGGAACCGCTAGCGGGGGAACCGGGGAGCTGTTTTTT	CASSGTASGGTGELFF
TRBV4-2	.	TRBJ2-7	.	TGTGCCAGCAGCCAAGACGGACAGCCCTACGAGCAGTACTTC	CASSQDGQPYEQYF
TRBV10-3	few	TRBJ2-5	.	TGTGCCATCAGTGAGTCGATTGGATCAGGGGCGAGGGCCCAGTACTTC	CAISESIGSGARAQYF
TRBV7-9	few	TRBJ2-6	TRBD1	TGTGCCAGCAGCCAACGACAGGGCCCTGGGGCCAACGTCCTGACTTTC	CASSQRQGPGANVLTF
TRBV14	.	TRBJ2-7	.	TGTGCCAGCAGCCAGACGCAGGGGAAGTACTTC	CASSQTQGKYF
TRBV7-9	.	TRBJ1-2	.	TGTGCCAGCAGCTCGGGTCAGGGCTATGGCTACACCTTC	CASSSGQGYGYTF
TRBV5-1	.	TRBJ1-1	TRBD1	TGCGCCAGCACCAGGGACAGCCTGAACACTGAAGCTTTCTTT	CASTRDSLNTEAFF